This T cell receptor beta chain was captured by sequencing in a study of T cell repertoires in cytomegalovirus infection. Points from the study as a whole: Summed frequency of shared TCR beta families picked out CMV carriers who also had the relevant HLA.

Note on this clonotype: The antigen is not known.

This CDR3 region has 14 residues. Per germline, CDR1 SGDLS and CDR2 YYNGEE. V lost 0 bases and J lost 9, with 10 bases in between. TCRdb re-analysed the reads in MiXCR, keeping a single row per CDR3 protein. This table holds about 310,000 distinct CDR3 sequences, 15% to 20% found once. J is TRBJ1-6 and V is TRBV9; D not certain. The sample was PBMCs. This TCR came from a human donor in good health (CMV status not recorded). Some clones in this sample may be carry-over from other donors' samples. The CDR3 spells CASSVDGVGSPLHF. The CDR3 DNA follows: TGTGCCAGCAGCGTAGACGGGGTTGGTTCACCCCTCCACTTT.